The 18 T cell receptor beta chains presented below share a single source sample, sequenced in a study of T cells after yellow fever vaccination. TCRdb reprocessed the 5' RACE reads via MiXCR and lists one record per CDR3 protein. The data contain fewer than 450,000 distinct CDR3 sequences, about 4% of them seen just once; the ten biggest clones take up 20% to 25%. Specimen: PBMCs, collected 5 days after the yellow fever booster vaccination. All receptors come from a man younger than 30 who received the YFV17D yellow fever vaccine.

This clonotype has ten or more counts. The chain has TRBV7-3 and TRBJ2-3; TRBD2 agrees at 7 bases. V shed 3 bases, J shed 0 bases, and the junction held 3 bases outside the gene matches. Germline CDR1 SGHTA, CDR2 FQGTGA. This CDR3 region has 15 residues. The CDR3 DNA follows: TGTGCCAGCAGCTTCATCGGGGGGAGCACAGATACGCAGTATTTT. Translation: CASSFIGGSTDTQYF. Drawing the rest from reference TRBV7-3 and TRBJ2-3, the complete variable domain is GAGVSQTPSNKVTEKGKYVELRCDPISGHTALYWYRQSLGQGPEFLIYFQGTGAADDSGLPNDRFFAVRPEGSVSTLKIQRTERGDSAVYLCASSFIGGSTDTQYFGPGTRLTVL.

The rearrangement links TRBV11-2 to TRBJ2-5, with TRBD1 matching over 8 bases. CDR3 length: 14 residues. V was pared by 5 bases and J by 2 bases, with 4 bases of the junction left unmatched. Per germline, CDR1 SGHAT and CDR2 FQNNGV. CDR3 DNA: TGTGCCAGCAGCCCTTGGGACAGGCAAGAGACCCAGTACTTC. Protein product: CASSPWDRQETQYF.

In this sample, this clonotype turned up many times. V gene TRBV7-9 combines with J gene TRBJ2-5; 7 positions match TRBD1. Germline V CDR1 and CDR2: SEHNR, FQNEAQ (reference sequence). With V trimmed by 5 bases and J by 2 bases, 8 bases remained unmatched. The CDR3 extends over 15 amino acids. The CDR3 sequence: CASSPGTAEQETQYF. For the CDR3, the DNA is TGTGCCAGCAGCCCGGGGACAGCAGAACAAGAGACCCAGTACTTC.

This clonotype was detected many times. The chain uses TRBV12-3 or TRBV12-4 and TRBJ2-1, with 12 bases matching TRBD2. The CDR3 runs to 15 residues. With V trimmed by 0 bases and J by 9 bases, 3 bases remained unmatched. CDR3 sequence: CASSLALAGGLEQFF. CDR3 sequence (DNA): TGTGCCAGCAGTTTAGCCCTAGCGGGGGGGCTTGAGCAGTTCTTC.

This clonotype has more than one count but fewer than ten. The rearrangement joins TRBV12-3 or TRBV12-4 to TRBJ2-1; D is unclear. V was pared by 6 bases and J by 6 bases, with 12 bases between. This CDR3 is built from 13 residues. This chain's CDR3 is CASRRYQTNEQFF. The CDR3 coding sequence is TGTGCCAGCAGAAGATATCAGACCAATGAGCAGTTCTTC.

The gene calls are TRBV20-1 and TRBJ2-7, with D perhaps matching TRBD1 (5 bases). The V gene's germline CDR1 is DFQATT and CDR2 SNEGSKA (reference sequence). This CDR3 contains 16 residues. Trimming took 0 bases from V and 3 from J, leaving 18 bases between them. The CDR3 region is CSARDVRAGIGYEQYF. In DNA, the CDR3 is TGCAGTGCTAGAGATGTTCGGGCAGGGATTGGCTACGAGCAGTACTTC.

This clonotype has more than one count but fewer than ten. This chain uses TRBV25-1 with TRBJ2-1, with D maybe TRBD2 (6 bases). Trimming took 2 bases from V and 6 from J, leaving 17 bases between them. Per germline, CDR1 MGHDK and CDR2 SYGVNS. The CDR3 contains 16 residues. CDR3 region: CASSEGGAGKGNEQFF. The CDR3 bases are TGTGCCAGCAGTGAAGGAGGCGCGGGGAAGGGCAATGAGCAGTTCTTC. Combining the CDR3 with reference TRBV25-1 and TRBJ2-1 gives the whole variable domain EADIYQTPRYLVIGTGKKITLECSQTMGHDKMYWYQQDPGMELHLIHYSYGVNSTEKGDLSSESTVSRIRTEHFPLTLESARPSHTSQYLCASSEGGAGKGNEQFFGPGTRLTVL.

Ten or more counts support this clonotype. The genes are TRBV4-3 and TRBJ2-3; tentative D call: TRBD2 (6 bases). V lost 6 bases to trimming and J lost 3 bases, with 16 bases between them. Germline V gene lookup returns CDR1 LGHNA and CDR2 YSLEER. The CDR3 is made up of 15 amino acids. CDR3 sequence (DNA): TGCGCCAGCAGACTGGGCGGGGCGAGTACAGATACGCAGTATTTT. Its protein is CASRLGGASTDTQYF.

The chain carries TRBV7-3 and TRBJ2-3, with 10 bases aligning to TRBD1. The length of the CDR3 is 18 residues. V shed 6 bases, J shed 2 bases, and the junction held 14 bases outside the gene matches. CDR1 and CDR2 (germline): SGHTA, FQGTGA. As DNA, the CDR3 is TGTGCCAGCAGTTTCCCCCCCACCGGGACAGGGGACACAGATACGCAGTATTTT. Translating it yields CASSFPPTGTGDTDTQYF.

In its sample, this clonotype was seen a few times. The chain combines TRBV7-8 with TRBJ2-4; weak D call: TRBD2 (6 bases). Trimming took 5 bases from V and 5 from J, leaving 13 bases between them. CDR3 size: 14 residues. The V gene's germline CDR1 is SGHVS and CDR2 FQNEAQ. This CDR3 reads CASSPPGGQNIQYF. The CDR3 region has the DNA TGTGCCAGCAGCCCCCCCGGGGGTCAAAACATTCAGTACTTC.

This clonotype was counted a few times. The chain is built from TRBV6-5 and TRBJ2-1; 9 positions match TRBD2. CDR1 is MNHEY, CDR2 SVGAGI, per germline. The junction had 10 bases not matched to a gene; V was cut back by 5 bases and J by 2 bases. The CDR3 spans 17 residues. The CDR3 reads CASSNTVVAGAYNEQFF. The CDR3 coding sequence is TGTGCCAGCAGTAACACCGTTGTAGCGGGGGCCTACAATGAGCAGTTCTTC.

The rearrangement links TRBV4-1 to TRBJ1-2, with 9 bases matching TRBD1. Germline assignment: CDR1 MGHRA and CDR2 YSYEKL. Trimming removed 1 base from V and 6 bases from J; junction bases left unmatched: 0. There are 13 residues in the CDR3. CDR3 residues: CASSQGTGDGYTF. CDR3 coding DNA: TGCGCCAGCAGCCAAGGGACAGGGGATGGCTACACCTTC.

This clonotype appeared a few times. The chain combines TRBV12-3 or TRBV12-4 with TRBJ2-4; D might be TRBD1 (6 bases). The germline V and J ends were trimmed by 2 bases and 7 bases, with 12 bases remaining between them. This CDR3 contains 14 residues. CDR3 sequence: CASSLPGARNIQYF. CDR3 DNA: TGTGCCAGCAGTTTACCAGGGGCGCGGAACATTCAGTACTTC.

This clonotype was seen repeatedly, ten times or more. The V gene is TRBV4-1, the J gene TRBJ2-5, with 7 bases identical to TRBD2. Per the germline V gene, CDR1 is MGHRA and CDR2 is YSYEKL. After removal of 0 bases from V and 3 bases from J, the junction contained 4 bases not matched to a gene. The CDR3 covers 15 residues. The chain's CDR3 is CASSQDGAGEETQYF. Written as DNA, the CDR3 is TGCGCCAGCAGCCAAGACGGGGCGGGGGAAGAGACCCAGTACTTC.

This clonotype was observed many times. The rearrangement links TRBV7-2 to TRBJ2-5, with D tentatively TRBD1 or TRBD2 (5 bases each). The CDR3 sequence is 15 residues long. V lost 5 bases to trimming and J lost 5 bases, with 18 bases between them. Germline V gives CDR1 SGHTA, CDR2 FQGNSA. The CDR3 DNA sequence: TGTGCCAGCAGCACCCTAGCCAATCACAGGGAGACCCAGTACTTC. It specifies CASSTLANHRETQYF. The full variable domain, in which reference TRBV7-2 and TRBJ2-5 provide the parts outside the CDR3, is GAGVSQSPSNKVTEKGKDVELRCDPISGHTALYWYRQSLGQGLEFLIYFQGNSAPDKSGLPSDRFSAERTGGSVSTLTIQRTQQEDSAVYLCASSTLANHRETQYFGPGTRLLVL.

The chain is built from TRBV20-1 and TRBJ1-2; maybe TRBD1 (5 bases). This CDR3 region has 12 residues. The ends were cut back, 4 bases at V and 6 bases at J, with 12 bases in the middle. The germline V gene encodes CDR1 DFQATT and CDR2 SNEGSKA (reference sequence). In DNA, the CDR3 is TGCAGTGCTACAGACGGGGGGAATGGCTACACCTTC. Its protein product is CSATDGGNGYTF.

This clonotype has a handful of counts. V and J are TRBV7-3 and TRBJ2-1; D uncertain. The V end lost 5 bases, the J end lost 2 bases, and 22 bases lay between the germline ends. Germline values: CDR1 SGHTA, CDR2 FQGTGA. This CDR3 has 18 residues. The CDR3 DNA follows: TGTGCCAGCAGCACATCTGTCATCAGGCGCCAGCCCTACAATGAGCAGTTCTTC. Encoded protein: CASSTSVIRRQPYNEQFF. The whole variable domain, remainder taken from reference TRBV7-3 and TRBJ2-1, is GAGVSQTPSNKVTEKGKYVELRCDPISGHTALYWYRQSLGQGPEFLIYFQGTGAADDSGLPNDRFFAVRPEGSVSTLKIQRTERGDSAVYLCASSTSVIRRQPYNEQFFGPGTRLTVL.

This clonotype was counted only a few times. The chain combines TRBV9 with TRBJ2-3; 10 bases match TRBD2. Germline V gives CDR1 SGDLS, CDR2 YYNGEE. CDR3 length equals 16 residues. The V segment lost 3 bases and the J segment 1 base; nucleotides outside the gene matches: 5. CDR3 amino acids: CASSGHLAGGTDTQYF. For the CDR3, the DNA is TGTGCCAGCAGCGGCCACCTAGCGGGGGGCACAGATACGCAGTATTTT.